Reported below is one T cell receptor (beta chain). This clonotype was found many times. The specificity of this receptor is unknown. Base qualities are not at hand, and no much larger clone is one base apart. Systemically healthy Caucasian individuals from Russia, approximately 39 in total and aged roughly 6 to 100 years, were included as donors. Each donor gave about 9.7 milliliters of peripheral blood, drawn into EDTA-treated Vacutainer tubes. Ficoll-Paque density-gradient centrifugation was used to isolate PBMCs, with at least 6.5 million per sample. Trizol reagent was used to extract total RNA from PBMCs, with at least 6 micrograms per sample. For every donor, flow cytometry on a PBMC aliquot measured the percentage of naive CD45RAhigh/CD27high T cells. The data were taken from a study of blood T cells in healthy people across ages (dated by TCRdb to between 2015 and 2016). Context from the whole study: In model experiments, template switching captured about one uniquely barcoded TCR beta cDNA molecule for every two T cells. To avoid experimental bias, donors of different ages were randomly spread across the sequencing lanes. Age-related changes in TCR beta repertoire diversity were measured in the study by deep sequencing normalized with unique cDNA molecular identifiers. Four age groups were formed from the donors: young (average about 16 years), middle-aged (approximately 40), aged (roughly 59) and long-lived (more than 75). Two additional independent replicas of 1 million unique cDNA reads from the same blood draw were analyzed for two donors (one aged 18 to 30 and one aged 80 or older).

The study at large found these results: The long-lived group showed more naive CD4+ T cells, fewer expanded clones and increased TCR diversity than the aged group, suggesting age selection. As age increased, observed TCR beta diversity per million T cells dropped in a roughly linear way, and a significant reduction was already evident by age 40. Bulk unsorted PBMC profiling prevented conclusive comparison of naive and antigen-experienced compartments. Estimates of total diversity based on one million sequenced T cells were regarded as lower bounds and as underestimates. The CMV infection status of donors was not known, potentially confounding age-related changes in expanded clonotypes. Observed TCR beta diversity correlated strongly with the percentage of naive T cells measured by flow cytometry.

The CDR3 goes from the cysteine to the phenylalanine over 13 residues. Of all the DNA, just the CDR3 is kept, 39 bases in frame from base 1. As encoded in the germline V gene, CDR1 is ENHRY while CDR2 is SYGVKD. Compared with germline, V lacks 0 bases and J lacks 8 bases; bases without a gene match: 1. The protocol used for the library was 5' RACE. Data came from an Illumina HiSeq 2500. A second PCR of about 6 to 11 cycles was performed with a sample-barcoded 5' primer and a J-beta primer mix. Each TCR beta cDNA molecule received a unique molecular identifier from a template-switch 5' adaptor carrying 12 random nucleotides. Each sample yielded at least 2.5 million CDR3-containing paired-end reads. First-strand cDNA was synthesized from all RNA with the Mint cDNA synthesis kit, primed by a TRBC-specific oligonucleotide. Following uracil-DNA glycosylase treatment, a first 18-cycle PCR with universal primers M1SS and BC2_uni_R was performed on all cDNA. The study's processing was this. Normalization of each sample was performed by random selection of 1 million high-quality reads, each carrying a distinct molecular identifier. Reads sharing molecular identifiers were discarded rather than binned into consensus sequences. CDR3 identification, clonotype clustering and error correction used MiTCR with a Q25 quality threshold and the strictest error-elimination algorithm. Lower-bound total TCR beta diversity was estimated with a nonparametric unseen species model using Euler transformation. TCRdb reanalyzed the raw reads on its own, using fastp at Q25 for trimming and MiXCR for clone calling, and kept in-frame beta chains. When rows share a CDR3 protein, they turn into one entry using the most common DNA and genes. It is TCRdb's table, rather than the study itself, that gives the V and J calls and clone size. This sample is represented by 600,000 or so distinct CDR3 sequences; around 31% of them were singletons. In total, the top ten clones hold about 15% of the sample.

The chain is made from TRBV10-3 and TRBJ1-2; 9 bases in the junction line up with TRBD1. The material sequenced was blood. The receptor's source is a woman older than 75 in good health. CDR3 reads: CAISESTGGGYTF. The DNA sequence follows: TGTGCCATCAGTGAGTCAACAGGGGGCGGCTACACCTTC.